This T cell receptor (beta chain) was captured by sequencing in a study of blood T cell repertoires in COVID-19. Turning to the study itself: Samples came from the United States, Italy and Spain, spanning acute and convalescent COVID-19. T cells, B-cell-depleted T cells, or PBMCs supplied cDNA or gDNA.

This CDR3 has 13 amino acids. Germline loops: CDR1 MNHEY, CDR2 SVGAGI. The junction had 0 bases not matched to a gene; V was cut back by 8 bases and J by 0 bases. Per the study methods: Cell counts per sample came from amplifying reference gene primers. Generated by immunoSEQ multiplex PCR, the TCRdb table keeps only in-frame clones and is missing some. That table gives V, J and clone size, and the DNA gave D and trimming. The data contain tens of thousands of clones, around four fifths of them seen just once; the ten biggest clones take up roughly 5%. J is TRBJ2-7 and V is TRBV6-5, with 11 bases matching TRBD1. The sequence derives from a human donor in a cohort sampled during active COVID-19. Sequencing was performed on peripheral blood. The CDR3 sequence: CASGTGGSYEQYF. In nucleotides, the CDR3 is TGTGCCAGCGGGACAGGGGGCTCCTACGAGCAGTACTTC.